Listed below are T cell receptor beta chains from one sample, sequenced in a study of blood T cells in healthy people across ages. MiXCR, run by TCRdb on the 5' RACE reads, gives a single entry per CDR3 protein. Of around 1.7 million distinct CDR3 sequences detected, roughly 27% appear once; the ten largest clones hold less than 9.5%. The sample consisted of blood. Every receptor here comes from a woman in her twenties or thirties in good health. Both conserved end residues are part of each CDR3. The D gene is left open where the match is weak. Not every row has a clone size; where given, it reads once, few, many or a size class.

CDR3nt: TGCAGCCACGGACAGGGGGTGACTGAAGCTTTCTTT
CDR3aa: CSHGQGVTEAFF
abundance: -
d_gene: TRBD1
v_gene: TRBV29-1
j_gene: TRBJ1-1

CDR3nt: TGTGCCAGCAGCTTACGGCTATCAGGCACCTACAATGAGCAGTTCTTC
CDR3aa: CASSLRLSGTYNEQFF
abundance: -
d_gene: -
v_gene: TRBV11-3
j_gene: TRBJ2-1

CDR3nt: TGTGCCTGGGGGGACTCCGGGACAGGGGTCTACGAGCAGTACTTC
CDR3aa: CAWGDSGTGVYEQYF
abundance: few
d_gene: TRBD1
v_gene: TRBV30
j_gene: TRBJ2-7

CDR3nt: TGTGCCAGCAGTTACAAGAGGAGGCGGGGATACGATAGCAATCAGCCCCAGCATTTT
CDR3aa: CASSYKRRRGYDSNQPQHF
abundance: -
d_gene: -
v_gene: TRBV6-2/TRBV6-3
j_gene: TRBJ1-5

CDR3nt: TGTGCCAGCAGTTCCCGGGGCCCTGGGTATTTT
CDR3aa: CASSSRGPGYF
abundance: -
d_gene: -
v_gene: TRBV7-2
j_gene: TRBJ2-3

CDR3nt: TGCGCCAGCAGTGAGGCGGAATATGAGCAGTACTTC
CDR3aa: CASSEAEYEQYF
abundance: few
d_gene: -
v_gene: TRBV10-1
j_gene: TRBJ2-5

CDR3nt: TGTGCCAGCAGTCGATCGCGGACAGGGCTTACCGGGGAGCTGTTTTTT
CDR3aa: CASSRSRTGLTGELFF
abundance: -
d_gene: TRBD1
v_gene: TRBV28
j_gene: TRBJ2-2

CDR3nt: TGTGCCAGCAGCTTAGCCCTAGCGGGTGCTCGGGATGAGCAGTTCTTC
CDR3aa: CASSLALAGARDEQFF
abundance: few
d_gene: TRBD2
v_gene: TRBV7-2
j_gene: TRBJ2-1

CDR3nt: TGCAGTGCTAGGCGGGGTCCCGCCTACGAGCAGTACTTC
CDR3aa: CSARRGPAYEQYF
abundance: many
d_gene: -
v_gene: TRBV20-1
j_gene: TRBJ2-7

CDR3nt: TGCAGCCCCCCAAAGGAGGGGGCAAAATCCTACAATGAGCAGTTCTTC
CDR3aa: CSPPKEGAKSYNEQFF
abundance: -
d_gene: -
v_gene: TRBV29-1
j_gene: TRBJ2-1

CDR3nt: TGTGCCAGCAGCTTGGGCAGATACCTTGGCTACACCTTC
CDR3aa: CASSLGRYLGYTF
abundance: -
d_gene: -
v_gene: TRBV5-6
j_gene: TRBJ1-2

CDR3nt: TGTGCCAGCAGTTCCGCAGGGGGCACTGAAGCTTTCTTT
CDR3aa: CASSSAGGTEAFF
abundance: many
d_gene: TRBD1
v_gene: TRBV5-1
j_gene: TRBJ1-1

CDR3nt: TGCGCCAGCAGCTTGGCCACTAGCGGGGTGGTAGATACGCAGTATTTT
CDR3aa: CASSLATSGVVDTQYF
abundance: -
d_gene: TRBD2
v_gene: TRBV5-1
j_gene: TRBJ2-3

CDR3nt: TGTGCCAGCAGCCAAAATAGCTGGTACAATGAGCAGTTCTTC
CDR3aa: CASSQNSWYNEQFF
abundance: -
d_gene: -
v_gene: TRBV5-6
j_gene: TRBJ2-1

CDR3nt: TGTGCCAGCAGTTTATCGAGCGGGGGGCGGGAGACCCAGTACTTC
CDR3aa: CASSLSSGGRETQYF
abundance: many
d_gene: TRBD2
v_gene: TRBV28
j_gene: TRBJ2-5

CDR3nt: TGTGCCAGTGGGGGGAGGCGAGCTAATGAAAAACTGTTTTTT
CDR3aa: CASGGRRANEKLFF
abundance: once
d_gene: -
v_gene: TRBV15
j_gene: TRBJ1-4

CDR3nt: TGTGCCAGCAGAAGTCGACAGGGGGCCTACGAGCAGTACTTC
CDR3aa: CASRSRQGAYEQYF
abundance: many
d_gene: TRBD1
v_gene: TRBV7-2
j_gene: TRBJ2-7

CDR3nt: TGTGCCAGCAGCCCCTTGCACCAAGAGACCCAGTACTTC
CDR3aa: CASSPLHQETQYF
abundance: many
d_gene: -
v_gene: TRBV28
j_gene: TRBJ2-5

CDR3nt: TGCAGTGCTCGAGCGAGGGAGGGGGCGAAAGAGACCCAGTACTTC
CDR3aa: CSARAREGAKETQYF
abundance: -
d_gene: -
v_gene: TRBV20-1
j_gene: TRBJ2-5

CDR3nt: TGTGCCAGCAGTCCCGGCTGGGGAATTCGCACAGATACGCAGTATTTT
CDR3aa: CASSPGWGIRTDTQYF
abundance: -
d_gene: -
v_gene: TRBV12-3/TRBV12-4
j_gene: TRBJ2-3

CDR3nt: TGTGCCAGCAGTCCCCCCCAAATATACGAGCAGTACTTC
CDR3aa: CASSPPQIYEQYF
abundance: -
d_gene: -
v_gene: TRBV12-3/TRBV12-4
j_gene: TRBJ2-7

CDR3nt: TGTGCCAGCAGGCACTCCAGGGGAGGGGAAGAGACCCAGTACTTC
CDR3aa: CASRHSRGGEETQYF
abundance: -
d_gene: -
v_gene: TRBV27
j_gene: TRBJ2-5

CDR3nt: TGCAGCGTAACAGGACAAAGTTTCGCTTTCGAGCAGTACTTC
CDR3aa: CSVTGQSFAFEQYF
abundance: -
d_gene: -
v_gene: TRBV29-1
j_gene: TRBJ2-7

CDR3nt: TGTGCTAGTGCCTGGGCCACAGGGAGCACAGATACGCAGTATTTT
CDR3aa: CASAWATGSTDTQYF
abundance: once
d_gene: -
v_gene: TRBV12-5
j_gene: TRBJ2-3

CDR3nt: TGTGCCAGCAGCGACTGGACCGGGGGGACCCAGTACTTC
CDR3aa: CASSDWTGGTQYF
abundance: -
d_gene: -
v_gene: TRBV7-2
j_gene: TRBJ2-5

CDR3nt: TGTGCCAGCAGTTCCTGGACAGGGGGCTCAGATACGCAGTATTTT
CDR3aa: CASSSWTGGSDTQYF
abundance: -
d_gene: TRBD1
v_gene: TRBV12-3/TRBV12-4
j_gene: TRBJ2-3

CDR3nt: TGTGCCAGCAGTTACGAGGGACTAGCGCCTTACAATGAGCAGTTCTTC
CDR3aa: CASSYEGLAPYNEQFF
abundance: -
d_gene: TRBD2
v_gene: TRBV6-5
j_gene: TRBJ2-1

CDR3nt: TGTGCCAGCAGCCATACCGCGTACGAGCAGTACTTC
CDR3aa: CASSHTAYEQYF
abundance: many
d_gene: -
v_gene: TRBV3-1
j_gene: TRBJ2-7

CDR3nt: TGCGCCAGCAGCTCGGACGGCCTTCGCACCTACGAGCAGTACTTC
CDR3aa: CASSSDGLRTYEQYF
abundance: few
d_gene: -
v_gene: TRBV5-1
j_gene: TRBJ2-7

CDR3nt: TGTGCCAGCAGCTTAGGGGGCCACTCCTACAATGAGCAGTTCTTC
CDR3aa: CASSLGGHSYNEQFF
abundance: -
d_gene: -
v_gene: TRBV7-9
j_gene: TRBJ2-1

CDR3nt: TGTGCCAGCAGGAACAGGGATCGCACAGATACGCAGTATTTT
CDR3aa: CASRNRDRTDTQYF
abundance: -
d_gene: -
v_gene: TRBV3-1
j_gene: TRBJ2-3

CDR3nt: TGTACCAGCTCACAGTCCGGGAGCTATGGCTACACCTTC
CDR3aa: CTSSQSGSYGYTF
abundance: -
d_gene: -
v_gene: TRBV18
j_gene: TRBJ1-2

CDR3nt: TGCGCCAGCAGCCAAGACTCTCTAGGTGAGCAGTTCTTC
CDR3aa: CASSQDSLGEQFF
abundance: many
d_gene: -
v_gene: TRBV4-3
j_gene: TRBJ2-1

CDR3nt: TGTGCCAGCGGTGTTAGCGGCAATGGGCAGTTCTTC
CDR3aa: CASGVSGNGQFF
abundance: few
d_gene: -
v_gene: TRBV28
j_gene: TRBJ2-1

CDR3nt: TGTGCCAGCAGCCACGCCCGCTCACCCCTCCACTTT
CDR3aa: CASSHARSPLHF
abundance: few
d_gene: -
v_gene: TRBV7-9
j_gene: TRBJ1-6

CDR3nt: TGCAGCGGGGGACAGTGTGGGGCCAACGTCCTGACTTTC
CDR3aa: CSGGQCGANVLTF
abundance: many
d_gene: TRBD1
v_gene: TRBV29-1
j_gene: TRBJ2-6

CDR3nt: TGCGCCAGCAGTGGGGACACTGCTGGTGGCTACACCTTC
CDR3aa: CASSGDTAGGYTF
abundance: few
d_gene: -
v_gene: TRBV10-1
j_gene: TRBJ1-2

CDR3nt: TGTGCCACCAGCAGAGGAACGCCTTCCTACGAGCAGTACTTC
CDR3aa: CATSRGTPSYEQYF
abundance: many
d_gene: -
v_gene: TRBV15
j_gene: TRBJ2-7

CDR3nt: TGCGCCAGCAGCTCGCGGATCAGGGGGCATTACAATGAGCAGTTCTTC
CDR3aa: CASSSRIRGHYNEQFF
abundance: -
d_gene: TRBD1
v_gene: TRBV5-1
j_gene: TRBJ2-1

CDR3nt: TGTGCCAGCAGCTTAGCGTTCGGGGAGAACGAGCAGTACTTC
CDR3aa: CASSLAFGENEQYF
abundance: few
d_gene: -
v_gene: TRBV7-2
j_gene: TRBJ2-7

CDR3nt: TGTGCCAGCAGCTACTATCCCGGACAGTCGAACACTGAAGCTTTCTTT
CDR3aa: CASSYYPGQSNTEAFF
abundance: few
d_gene: -
v_gene: TRBV5-4
j_gene: TRBJ1-1

CDR3nt: TGTGCCAGCAGCCAATCGGGAGTGGGCAATGAGCAGTTCTTC
CDR3aa: CASSQSGVGNEQFF
abundance: -
d_gene: -
v_gene: TRBV3-1
j_gene: TRBJ2-1

CDR3nt: TGTGCCAGCAGCAGGGGGCGGAACTCCTACAATGAGCAGTTCTTC
CDR3aa: CASSRGRNSYNEQFF
abundance: few
d_gene: TRBD1
v_gene: TRBV2
j_gene: TRBJ2-1

CDR3nt: TGTGCCAGCAGCAAAGAGGGAACAGGGGGTCATGGTGAGCAGTTCTTC
CDR3aa: CASSKEGTGGHGEQFF
abundance: -
d_gene: -
v_gene: TRBV21-1
j_gene: TRBJ2-1

CDR3nt: TGTGCCAGCAGTTTAGCGGCACTAGCGGGAGAATTTGGGCAGTTCTTC
CDR3aa: CASSLAALAGEFGQFF
abundance: many
d_gene: TRBD2
v_gene: TRBV7-2
j_gene: TRBJ2-1

CDR3nt: TGTGCCAGCAGCTTGGTGACAGGGGGAGGCTACACCTTC
CDR3aa: CASSLVTGGGYTF
abundance: many
d_gene: TRBD1
v_gene: TRBV5-6
j_gene: TRBJ1-2

CDR3nt: TGTTCCAGCAGCCTTGAGCCGGGAGCTAACTATGGCTACACCTTC
CDR3aa: CSSSLEPGANYGYTF
abundance: few
d_gene: -
v_gene: TRBV7-9
j_gene: TRBJ1-2

CDR3nt: TGCAGCGTTATAGTTGAGATGATGCACGATGAGCAGTTCTTC
CDR3aa: CSVIVEMMHDEQFF
abundance: -
d_gene: -
v_gene: TRBV29-1
j_gene: TRBJ2-1

CDR3nt: TGCGCCAGCAGCCAAGTCCCCCATTACGAGCAGTACTTC
CDR3aa: CASSQVPHYEQYF
abundance: few
d_gene: -
v_gene: TRBV4-1
j_gene: TRBJ2-7

CDR3nt: TGCAGTGCTAGTCACCAGGATAATGAGCAGTTCTTC
CDR3aa: CSASHQDNEQFF
abundance: few
d_gene: -
v_gene: TRBV20-1
j_gene: TRBJ2-1

CDR3nt: TGTGCCAGCAGCGTAGAGCCGAACACTGAAGCTTTCTTT
CDR3aa: CASSVEPNTEAFF
abundance: few
d_gene: -
v_gene: TRBV9
j_gene: TRBJ1-1

CDR3nt: TGCGCCAGCAGGGATACAGGGCTCCTAGCGGGAGCTGCAGATACGCAGTATTTT
CDR3aa: CASRDTGLLAGAADTQYF
abundance: -
d_gene: TRBD2
v_gene: TRBV5-1
j_gene: TRBJ2-3

CDR3nt: TGTACCAGCAGCTTACCGAGGACCACAGGCTACACCTTC
CDR3aa: CTSSLPRTTGYTF
abundance: few
d_gene: -
v_gene: TRBV7-9
j_gene: TRBJ1-2

CDR3nt: TGTGCCAGCAGCTTTCGGACGGAAAACTACGAGCAGTACTTC
CDR3aa: CASSFRTENYEQYF
abundance: many
d_gene: -
v_gene: TRBV7-2
j_gene: TRBJ2-7

CDR3nt: TGCGCCAGCACCATCGGGGGAGTGAACGAGCAGTACTTC
CDR3aa: CASTIGGVNEQYF
abundance: few
d_gene: -
v_gene: TRBV5-1
j_gene: TRBJ2-7